The clone carrying this T cell receptor (beta chain) occurred a few times. V lost 5 bases, J lost 15 bases, and 20 bases lay in between. Per germline, CDR1 MNHEY and CDR2 SMNVEV (reference sequence). The CDR3 is 13 residues long. Only in-frame clones appear in the TCRdb table, and some are missing; sequencing was by immunoSEQ multiplex PCR. The sample has approximately 58,000 clones; 87% are singletons. The data belong to a study of control samples from healthy donors and cancer patients. This receptor was obtained from a man aged 55 to 70 with head and neck cancer. The material sequenced was PBMCs. This chain joins TRBV27 and TRBJ2-1; no clear D. The CDR3 here is CASSPAPGRSPFF. CDR3 sequence (DNA): TGTGCCAGCAGTCCAGCGCCGGGTAGGTCCCCGTTCTTC.